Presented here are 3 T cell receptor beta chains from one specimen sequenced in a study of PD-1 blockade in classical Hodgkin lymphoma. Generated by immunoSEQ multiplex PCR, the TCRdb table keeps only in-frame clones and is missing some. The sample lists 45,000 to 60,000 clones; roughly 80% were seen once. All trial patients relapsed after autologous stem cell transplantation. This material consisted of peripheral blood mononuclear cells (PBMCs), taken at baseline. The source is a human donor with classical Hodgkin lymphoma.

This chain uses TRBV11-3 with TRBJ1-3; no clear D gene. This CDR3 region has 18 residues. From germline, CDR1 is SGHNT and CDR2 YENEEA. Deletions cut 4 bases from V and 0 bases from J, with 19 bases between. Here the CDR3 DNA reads TGTGCCAGCAGCTCAGAAGTTGGGGTGCCAGGCTCTGGAAACACCATATATTTT. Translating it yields CASSSEVGVPGSGNTIYF.

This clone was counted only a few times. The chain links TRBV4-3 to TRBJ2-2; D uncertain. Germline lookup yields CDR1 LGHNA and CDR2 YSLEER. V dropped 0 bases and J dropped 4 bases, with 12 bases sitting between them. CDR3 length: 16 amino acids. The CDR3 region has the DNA TGCGCCAGCAGCCAAGATTCGTGGGCAGGCACCGGGGAGCTGTTTTTT. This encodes CASSQDSWAGTGELFF.

The CDR3 sequence: CASQTGRSTDTQYF. In nucleotides, the CDR3 is TGCGCCAGCCAAACAGGGAGGAGCACAGATACGCAGTATTTT. The rearrangement links TRBV5-1 to TRBJ2-3, with D perhaps matching TRBD1 or TRBD2 (6 bases each). V was cut by 7 bases and J by 0 bases, with 12 bases left in between. The CDR3 sequence is 14 residues long. Germline V lookup: CDR1 SGHRS, CDR2 YFSETQ.